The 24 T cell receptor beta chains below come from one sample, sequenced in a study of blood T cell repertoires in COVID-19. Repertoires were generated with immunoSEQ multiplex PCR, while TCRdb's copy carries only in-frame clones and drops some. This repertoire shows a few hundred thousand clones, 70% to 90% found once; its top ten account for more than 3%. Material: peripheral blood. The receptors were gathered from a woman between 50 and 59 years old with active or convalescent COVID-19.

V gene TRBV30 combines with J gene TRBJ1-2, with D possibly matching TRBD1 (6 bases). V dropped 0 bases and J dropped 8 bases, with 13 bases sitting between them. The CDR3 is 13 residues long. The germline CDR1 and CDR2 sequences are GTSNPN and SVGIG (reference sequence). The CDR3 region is CAWSVRTADGYTF. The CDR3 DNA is TGTGCCTGGAGTGTACGGACAGCAGACGGCTACACCTTC.

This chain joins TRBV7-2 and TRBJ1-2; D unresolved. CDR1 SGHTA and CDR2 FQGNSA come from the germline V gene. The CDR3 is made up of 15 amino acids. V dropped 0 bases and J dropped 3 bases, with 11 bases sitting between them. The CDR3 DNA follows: TGTGCCAGCAGCTTAGCAGGCGGATTGGACTATGGCTACACCTTC. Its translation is CASSLAGGLDYGYTF.

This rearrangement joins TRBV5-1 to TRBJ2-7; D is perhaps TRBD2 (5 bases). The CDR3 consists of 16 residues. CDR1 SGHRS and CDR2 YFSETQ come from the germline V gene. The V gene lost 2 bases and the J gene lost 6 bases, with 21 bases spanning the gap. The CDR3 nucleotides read TGCGCCAGCAGCTTAACTAGTAGCTTAGCCCTCATCGAGCAGTACTTC. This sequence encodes CASSLTSSLALIEQYF.

The CDR3 loop is CASSPSGLDTGELFF. CDR3 sequence (DNA): TGCGCCAGCAGCCCGTCGGGACTAGACACCGGGGAGCTGTTTTTT. This rearrangement joins TRBV5-1 to TRBJ2-2; 8 nucleotides line up with TRBD2. Germline V gives CDR1 SGHRS, CDR2 YFSETQ. V was pared by 4 bases and J by 3 bases, with 5 bases of the junction left unmatched. This CDR3 comprises 15 residues.

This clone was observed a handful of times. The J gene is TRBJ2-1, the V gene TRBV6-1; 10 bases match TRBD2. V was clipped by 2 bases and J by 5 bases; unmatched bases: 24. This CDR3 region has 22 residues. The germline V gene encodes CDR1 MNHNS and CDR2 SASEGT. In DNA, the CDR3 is TGTGCCAGCAGTGAAAGGGTCCCATGGCTAGCGGGAGCCAAATGGGCTAACAATGAGCAGTTCTTC. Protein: CASSERVPWLAGAKWANNEQFF.

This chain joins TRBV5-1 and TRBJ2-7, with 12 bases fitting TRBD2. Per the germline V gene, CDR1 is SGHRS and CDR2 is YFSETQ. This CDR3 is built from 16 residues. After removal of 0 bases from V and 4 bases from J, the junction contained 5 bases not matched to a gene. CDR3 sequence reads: CASSLALAGGLYEQYF. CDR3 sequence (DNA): TGCGCCAGCAGCTTGGCACTAGCGGGAGGACTATACGAGCAGTACTTC.

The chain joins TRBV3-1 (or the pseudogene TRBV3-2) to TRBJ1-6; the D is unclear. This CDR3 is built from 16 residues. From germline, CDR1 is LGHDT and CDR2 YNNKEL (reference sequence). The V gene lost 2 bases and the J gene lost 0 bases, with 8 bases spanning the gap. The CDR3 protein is CASSQRGGSYNSPLHF. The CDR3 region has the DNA TGTGCCAGCAGCCAAAGAGGAGGCTCCTATAATTCACCCCTCCACTTT.

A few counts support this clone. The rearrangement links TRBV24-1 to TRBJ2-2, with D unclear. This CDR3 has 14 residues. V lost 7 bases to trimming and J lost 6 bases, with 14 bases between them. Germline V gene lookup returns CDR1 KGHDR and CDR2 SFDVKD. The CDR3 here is CATSAPFGPGELFF. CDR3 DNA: TGTGCCACCAGCGCCCCCTTTGGCCCCGGGGAGCTGTTTTTT.

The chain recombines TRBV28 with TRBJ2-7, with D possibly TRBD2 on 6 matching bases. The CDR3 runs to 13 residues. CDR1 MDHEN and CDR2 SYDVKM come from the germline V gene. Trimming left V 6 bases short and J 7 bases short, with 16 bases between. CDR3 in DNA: TGTGCCAGCAGCCCGGACTACCCTAGAGAGCAGTACTTC. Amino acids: CASSPDYPREQYF.

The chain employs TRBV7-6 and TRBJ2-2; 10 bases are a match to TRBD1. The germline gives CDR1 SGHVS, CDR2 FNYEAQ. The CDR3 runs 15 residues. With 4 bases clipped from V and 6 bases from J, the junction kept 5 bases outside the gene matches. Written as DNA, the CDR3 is TGTGCCAGCAGCTCACGGGGGACAGGGGCCGGGGAGCTGTTTTTT. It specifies CASSSRGTGAGELFF.

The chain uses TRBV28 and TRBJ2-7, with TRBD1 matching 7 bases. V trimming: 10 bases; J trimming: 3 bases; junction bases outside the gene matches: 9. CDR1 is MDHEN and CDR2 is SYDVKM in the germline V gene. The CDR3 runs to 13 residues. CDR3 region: CATKDSGGYEQYF. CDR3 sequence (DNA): TGTGCCACCAAGGATTCAGGGGGCTACGAGCAGTACTTC.

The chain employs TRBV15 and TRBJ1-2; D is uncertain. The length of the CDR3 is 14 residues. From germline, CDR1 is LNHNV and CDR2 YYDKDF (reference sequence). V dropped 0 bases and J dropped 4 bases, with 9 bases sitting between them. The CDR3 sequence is CATSRDEGVYGYTF. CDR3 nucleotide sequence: TGTGCCACCAGCAGAGATGAGGGCGTCTATGGCTACACCTTC.

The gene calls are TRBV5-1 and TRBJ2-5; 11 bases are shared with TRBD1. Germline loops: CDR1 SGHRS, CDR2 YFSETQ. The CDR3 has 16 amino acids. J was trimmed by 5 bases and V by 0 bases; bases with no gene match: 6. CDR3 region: CASSLVGQGALETQYF. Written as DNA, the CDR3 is TGCGCCAGCAGCTTGGTTGGACAGGGGGCGTTGGAGACCCAGTACTTC. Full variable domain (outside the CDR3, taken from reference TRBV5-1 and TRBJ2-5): KAGVTQTPRYLIKTRGQQVTLSCSPISGHRSVSWYQQTPGQGLQFLFEYFSETQRNKGNFPGRFSGRQFSNSRSEMNVSTLELGDSALYLCASSLVGQGALETQYFGPGTRLLVL.

The CDR3 coding sequence is TGCGCCAGCAGCCACTTGCCGGGACTAGCGGGAGGAGGCAATGAGCAGTTCTTC. This translates into CASSHLPGLAGGGNEQFF. The chain couples TRBV4-1 to TRBJ2-1; 15 positions match TRBD2. CDR1 is MGHRA, CDR2 YSYEKL, per germline. CDR3 length: 18 amino acids. The trim removed 3 bases at V and 6 bases at J, leaving 9 bases unmatched.

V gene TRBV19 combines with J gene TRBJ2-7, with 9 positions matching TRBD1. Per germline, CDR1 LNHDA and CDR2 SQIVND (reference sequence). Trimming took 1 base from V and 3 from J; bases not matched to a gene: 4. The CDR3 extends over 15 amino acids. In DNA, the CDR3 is TGTGCCAGTAGTATAGGGCCGGACAGGGGCTACGAGCAGTACTTC. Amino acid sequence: CASSIGPDRGYEQYF. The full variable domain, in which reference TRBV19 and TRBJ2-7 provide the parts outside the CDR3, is DGGITQSPKYLFRKEGQNVTLSCEQNLNHDAMYWYRQDPGQGLRLIYYSQIVNDFQKGDIAEGYSVSREKKESFPLTVTSAQKNPTAFYLCASSIGPDRGYEQYFGPGTRLTVT.

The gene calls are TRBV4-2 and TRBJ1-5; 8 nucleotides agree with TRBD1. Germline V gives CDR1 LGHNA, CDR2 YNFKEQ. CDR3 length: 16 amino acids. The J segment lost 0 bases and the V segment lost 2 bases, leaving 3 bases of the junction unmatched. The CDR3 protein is CASSQTQGDSNQPQHF. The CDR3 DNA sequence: TGTGCCAGCAGCCAAACACAGGGGGATAGCAATCAGCCCCAGCATTTT.

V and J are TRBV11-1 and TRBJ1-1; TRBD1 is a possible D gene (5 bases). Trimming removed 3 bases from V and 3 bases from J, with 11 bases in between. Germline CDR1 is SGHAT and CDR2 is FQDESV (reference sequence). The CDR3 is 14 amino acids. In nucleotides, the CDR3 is TGTGCCAGCAGCTTTAGGGGAAGGGACACTGAAGCTTTCTTT. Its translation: CASSFRGRDTEAFF.

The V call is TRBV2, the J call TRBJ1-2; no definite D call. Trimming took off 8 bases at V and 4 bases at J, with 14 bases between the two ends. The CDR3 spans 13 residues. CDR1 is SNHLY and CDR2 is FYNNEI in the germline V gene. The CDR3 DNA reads TGTGCCAGCTCCCGGGAGTTTTCCTATGGCTACACCTTC. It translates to CASSREFSYGYTF.

CDR3: CSVQGAGEQYF. The CDR3 DNA follows: TGCAGCGTACAGGGGGCGGGGGAGCAGTACTTC. The V and J genes are TRBV29-1 and TRBJ2-7, with 9 nucleotides matching TRBD1. CDR1 is SQVTM and CDR2 is ANQGSEA in the germline V gene. Losses at the gene ends were 6 bases for V and 7 bases for J; bases not matched to a gene: 4. This CDR3 contains 11 residues.

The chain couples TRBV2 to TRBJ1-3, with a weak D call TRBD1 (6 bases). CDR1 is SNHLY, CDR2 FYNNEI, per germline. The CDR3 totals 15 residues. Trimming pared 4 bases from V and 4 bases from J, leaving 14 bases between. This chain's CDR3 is CASSAEQGKGNTIYF. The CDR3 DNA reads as TGTGCCAGCAGTGCGGAACAGGGTAAAGGAAACACCATATATTTT.

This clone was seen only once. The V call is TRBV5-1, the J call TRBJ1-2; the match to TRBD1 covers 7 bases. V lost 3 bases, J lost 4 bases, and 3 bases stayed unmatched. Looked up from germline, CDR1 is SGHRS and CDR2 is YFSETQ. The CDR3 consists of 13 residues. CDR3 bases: TGCGCCAGCAGCTCGGGACAGATCTATGGCTACACCTTC. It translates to CASSSGQIYGYTF. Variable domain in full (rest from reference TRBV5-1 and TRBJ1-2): KAGVTQTPRYLIKTRGQQVTLSCSPISGHRSVSWYQQTPGQGLQFLFEYFSETQRNKGNFPGRFSGRQFSNSRSEMNVSTLELGDSALYLCASSSGQIYGYTFGSGTRLTVV.

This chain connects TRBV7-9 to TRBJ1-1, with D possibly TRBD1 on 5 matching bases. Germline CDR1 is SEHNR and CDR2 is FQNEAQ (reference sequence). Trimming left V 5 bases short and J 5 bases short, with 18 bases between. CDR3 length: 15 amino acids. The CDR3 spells CASSPLAGGGTEAFF. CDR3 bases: TGTGCCAGCAGCCCCCTAGCCGGGGGTGGAACTGAAGCTTTCTTT.

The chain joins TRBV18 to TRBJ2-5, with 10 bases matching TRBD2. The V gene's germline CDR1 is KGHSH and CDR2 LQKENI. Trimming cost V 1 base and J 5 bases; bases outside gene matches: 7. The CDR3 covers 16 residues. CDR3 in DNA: TGTGCCAGCTCACCACAGCGGGAGGGCCTGGTGGAGACCCAGTACTTC. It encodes CASSPQREGLVETQYF.

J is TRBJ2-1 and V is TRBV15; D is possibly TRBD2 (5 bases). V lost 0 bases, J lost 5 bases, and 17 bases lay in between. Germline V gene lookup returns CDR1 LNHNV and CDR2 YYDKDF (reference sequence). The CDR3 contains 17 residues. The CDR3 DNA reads TGTGCCACCAGCAGAGATAGTATAGGACTTAAGCACAATGAGCAGTTCTTC. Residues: CATSRDSIGLKHNEQFF.